This TCR beta chain was sequenced for a study of post-analysis software for immune sequencing data. Overall study results and limits: Elevated frequency relative to controls characterized several TRBV segments in patients, TRBV5-6, TRBV5-1 and TRBV20-1 among them.

Per the germline V gene, CDR1 is SNHLY and CDR2 is FYNNEI. The CDR3 sequence is 16 residues long. Trimming took 4 bases from V and 5 from J; bases not matched to a gene: 10. Built from TCR beta cDNA, the libraries had unique molecular identifiers in them. One entry per CDR3 protein results from TCRdb running MiXCR on the PCR reads. The table includes under 900,000 distinct CDR3 sequences, approximately 50% detected once. In regard to this clonotype: The target antigen is unknown.

J is TRBJ2-2 and V is TRBV2; 7 nucleotides line up with TRBD1. Sequenced sample: blood. This clonotype was sampled from a girl aged 10-17 years with multiple sclerosis. The CDR3 is CASSVGQGVLTGELFF. The CDR3 DNA reads as TGTGCCAGCAGTGTTGGGCAGGGGGTTTTGACCGGGGAGCTGTTTTTT.